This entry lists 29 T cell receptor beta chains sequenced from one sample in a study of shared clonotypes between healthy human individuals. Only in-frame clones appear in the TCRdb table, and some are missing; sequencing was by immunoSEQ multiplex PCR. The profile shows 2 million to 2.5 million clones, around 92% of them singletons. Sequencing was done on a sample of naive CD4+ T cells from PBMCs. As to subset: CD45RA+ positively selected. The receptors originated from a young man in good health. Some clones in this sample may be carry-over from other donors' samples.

CDR3 sequence reads: CASSPKREYYNEQFF. The CDR3 bases are TGTGCCAGCTCACCCAAGCGGGAGTACTACAATGAGCAGTTCTTC. This sequence joins TRBV18 and TRBJ2-1; 8 bases map to TRBD2. This CDR3 is 15 amino acids long. Germline values: CDR1 KGHSH, CDR2 LQKENI. V dropped 3 bases and J dropped 3; count of bases not matched to a gene: 4.

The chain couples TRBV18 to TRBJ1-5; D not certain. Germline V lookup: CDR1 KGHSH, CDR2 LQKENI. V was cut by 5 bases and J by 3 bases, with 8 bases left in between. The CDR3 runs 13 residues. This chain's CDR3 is CASSSWTNQPQHF. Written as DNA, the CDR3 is TGTGCCAGCTCATCTTGGACCAATCAGCCCCAGCATTTT.

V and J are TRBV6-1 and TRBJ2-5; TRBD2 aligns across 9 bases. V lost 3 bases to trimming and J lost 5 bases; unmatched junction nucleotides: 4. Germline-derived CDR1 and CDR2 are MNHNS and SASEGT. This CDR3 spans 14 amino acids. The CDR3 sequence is CASSERLAGETQYF. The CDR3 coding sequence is TGTGCCAGCAGTGAGAGGCTAGCGGGGGAGACCCAGTACTTC.

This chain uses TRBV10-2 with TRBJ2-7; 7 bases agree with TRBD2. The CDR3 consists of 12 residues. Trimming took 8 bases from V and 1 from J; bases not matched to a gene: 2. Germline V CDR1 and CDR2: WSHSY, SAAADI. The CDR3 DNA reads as TGCGCCAGCCGGCGGGGGTCCTACGAGCAGTACTTC. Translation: CASRRGSYEQYF.

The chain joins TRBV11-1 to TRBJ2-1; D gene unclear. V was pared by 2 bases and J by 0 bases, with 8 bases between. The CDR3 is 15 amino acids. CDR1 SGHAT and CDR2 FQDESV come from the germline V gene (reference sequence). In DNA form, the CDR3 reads TGTGCCAGCAGCTTACAAGGGTACTCCTACAATGAGCAGTTCTTC. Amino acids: CASSLQGYSYNEQFF.

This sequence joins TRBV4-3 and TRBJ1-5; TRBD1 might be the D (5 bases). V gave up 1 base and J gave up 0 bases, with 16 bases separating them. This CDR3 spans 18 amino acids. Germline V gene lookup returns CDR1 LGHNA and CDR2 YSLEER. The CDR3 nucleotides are TGCGCCAGCAGCCAAGTATGGCAGGGACGAAATAGCAATCAGCCCCAGCATTTT. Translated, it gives CASSQVWQGRNSNQPQHF.

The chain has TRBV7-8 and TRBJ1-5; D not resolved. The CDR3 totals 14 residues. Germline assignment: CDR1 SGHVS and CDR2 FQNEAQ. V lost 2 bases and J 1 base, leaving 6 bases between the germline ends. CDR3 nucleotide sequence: TGTGCCAGCAGCTTACACGAAAGCAATCAGCCCCAGCATTTT. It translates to CASSLHESNQPQHF.

The CDR3 sequence: CAISGGGGHSDTQYF. CDR3 sequence (DNA): TGTGCCATCAGTGGAGGAGGGGGACATAGTGATACGCAGTATTTT. The rearrangement joins TRBV10-3 to TRBJ2-3; D is perhaps TRBD1 or TRBD2 (6 bases each). CDR1 is ENHRY and CDR2 is SYGVKD in the germline V gene. The V end lost 4 bases, the J end lost 6 bases, and 17 bases lay between the germline ends. The CDR3 spans 15 residues.

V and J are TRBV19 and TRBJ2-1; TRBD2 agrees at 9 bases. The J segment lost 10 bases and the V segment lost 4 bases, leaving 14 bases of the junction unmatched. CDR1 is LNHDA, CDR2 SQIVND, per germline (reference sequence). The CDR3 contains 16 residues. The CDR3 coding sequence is TGTGCCAGTAGTACCTGGCTGCGGGAGGGCCCTCGCGAGCAGTTCTTC. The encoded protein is CASSTWLREGPREQFF.

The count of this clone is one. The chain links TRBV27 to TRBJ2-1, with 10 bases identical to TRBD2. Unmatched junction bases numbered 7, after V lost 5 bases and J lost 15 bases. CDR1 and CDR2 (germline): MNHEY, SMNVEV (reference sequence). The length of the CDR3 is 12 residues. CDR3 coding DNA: TGTGCCAGCAGTCTTCCCGGGACTAGCGTGTTCTTC. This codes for CASSLPGTSVFF.

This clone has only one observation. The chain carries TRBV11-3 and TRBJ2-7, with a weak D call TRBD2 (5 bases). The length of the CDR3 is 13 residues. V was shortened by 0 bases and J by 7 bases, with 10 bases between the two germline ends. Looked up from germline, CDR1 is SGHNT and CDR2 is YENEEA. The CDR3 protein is CASSLDRQREQYF. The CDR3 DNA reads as TGTGCCAGCAGCTTAGATCGGCAGCGGGAGCAGTACTTC.

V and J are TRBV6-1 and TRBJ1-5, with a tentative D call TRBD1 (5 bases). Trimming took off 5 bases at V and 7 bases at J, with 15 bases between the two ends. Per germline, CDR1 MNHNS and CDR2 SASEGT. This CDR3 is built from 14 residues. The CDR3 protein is CASSMGGVWQPQHF. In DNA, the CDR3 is TGTGCCAGCAGTATGGGGGGGGTGTGGCAGCCCCAGCATTTT.

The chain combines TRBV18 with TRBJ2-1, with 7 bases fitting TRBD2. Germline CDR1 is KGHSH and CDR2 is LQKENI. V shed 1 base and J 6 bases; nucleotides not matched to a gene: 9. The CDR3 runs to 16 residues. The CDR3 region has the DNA TGTGCCAGCTCACCACTTGGGGCGGGAGCTCCCAATGAGCAGTTCTTC. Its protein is CASSPLGAGAPNEQFF.

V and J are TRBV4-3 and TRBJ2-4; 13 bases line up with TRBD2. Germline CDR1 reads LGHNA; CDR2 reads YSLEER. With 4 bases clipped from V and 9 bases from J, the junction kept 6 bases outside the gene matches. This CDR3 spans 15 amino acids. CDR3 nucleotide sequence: TGCGCCAGCAGCCTGGGACTAGCGGGATCTACCATTCAGTACTTC. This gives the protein CASSLGLAGSTIQYF.

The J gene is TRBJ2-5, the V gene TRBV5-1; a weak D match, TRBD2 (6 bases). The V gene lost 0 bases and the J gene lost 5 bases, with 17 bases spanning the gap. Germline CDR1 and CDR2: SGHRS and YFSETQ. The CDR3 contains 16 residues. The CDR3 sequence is CASSLGVAETGETQYF. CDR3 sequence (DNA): TGCGCCAGCAGCTTGGGAGTAGCGGAGACCGGGGAGACCCAGTACTTC.

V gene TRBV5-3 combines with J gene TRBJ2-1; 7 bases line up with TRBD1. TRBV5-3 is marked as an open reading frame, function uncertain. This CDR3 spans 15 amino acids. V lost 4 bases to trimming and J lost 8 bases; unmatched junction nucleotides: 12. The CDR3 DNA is TGTGCCAGAAGCAAAGGGACAGTCCAACACGATGAGCAGTTCTTC. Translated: CARSKGTVQHDEQFF.

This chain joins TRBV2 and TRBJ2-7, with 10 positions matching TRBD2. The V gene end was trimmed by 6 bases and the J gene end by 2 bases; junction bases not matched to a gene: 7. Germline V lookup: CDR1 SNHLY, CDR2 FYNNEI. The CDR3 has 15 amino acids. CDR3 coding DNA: TGTGCCAGCAGAGCAGGACTAGCGGCTACCTACGAGCAGTACTTC. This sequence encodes CASRAGLAATYEQYF. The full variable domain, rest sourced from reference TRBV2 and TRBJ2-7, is EPEVTQTPSHQVTQMGQEVILRCVPISNHLYFYWYRQILGQKVEFLVSFYNNEISEKSEIFDDQFSVERPDGSNFTLKIRSTKLEDSAMYFCASRAGLAATYEQYFGPGTRLTVT.

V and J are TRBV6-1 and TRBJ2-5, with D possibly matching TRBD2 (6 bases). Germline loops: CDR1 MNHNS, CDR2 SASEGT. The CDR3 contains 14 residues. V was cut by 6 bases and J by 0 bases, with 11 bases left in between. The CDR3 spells CASRRGPYQETQYF. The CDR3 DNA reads TGTGCCAGCAGGCGGGGTCCGTACCAAGAGACCCAGTACTTC.

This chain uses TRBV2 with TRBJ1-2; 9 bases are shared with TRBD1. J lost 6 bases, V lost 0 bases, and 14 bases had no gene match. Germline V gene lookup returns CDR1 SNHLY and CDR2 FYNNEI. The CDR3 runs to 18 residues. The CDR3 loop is CASSEAQTGGSSKNGYTF. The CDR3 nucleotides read TGTGCCAGCAGTGAAGCGCAAACAGGGGGCAGTTCGAAGAATGGCTACACCTTC. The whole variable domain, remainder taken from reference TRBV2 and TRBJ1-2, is EPEVTQTPSHQVTQMGQEVILRCVPISNHLYFYWYRQILGQKVEFLVSFYNNEISEKSEIFDDQFSVERPDGSNFTLKIRSTKLEDSAMYFCASSEAQTGGSSKNGYTFGSGTRLTVV.

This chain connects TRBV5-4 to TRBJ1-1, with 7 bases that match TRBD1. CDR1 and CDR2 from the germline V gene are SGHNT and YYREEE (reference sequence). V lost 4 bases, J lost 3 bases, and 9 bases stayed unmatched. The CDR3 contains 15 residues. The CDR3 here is CASSGYRGRDTEAFF. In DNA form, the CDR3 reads TGTGCCAGCAGCGGATACAGGGGTCGGGACACTGAAGCTTTCTTT.

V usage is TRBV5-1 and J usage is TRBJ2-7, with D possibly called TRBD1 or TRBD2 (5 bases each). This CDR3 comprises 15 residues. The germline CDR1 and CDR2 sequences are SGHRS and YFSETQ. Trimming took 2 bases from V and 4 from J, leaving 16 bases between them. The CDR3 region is CASSFSVGPQYEQYF. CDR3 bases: TGCGCCAGCAGCTTCTCGGTGGGACCACAGTACGAGCAGTACTTC.

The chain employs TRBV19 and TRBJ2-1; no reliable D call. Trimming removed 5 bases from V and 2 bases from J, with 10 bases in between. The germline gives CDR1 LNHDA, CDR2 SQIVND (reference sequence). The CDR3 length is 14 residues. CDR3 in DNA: TGTGCCAGTAGTTTCGGGCGGACCTACAATGAGCAGTTCTTC. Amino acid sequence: CASSFGRTYNEQFF. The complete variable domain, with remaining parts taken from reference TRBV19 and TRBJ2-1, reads DGGITQSPKYLFRKEGQNVTLSCEQNLNHDAMYWYRQDPGQGLRLIYYSQIVNDFQKGDIAEGYSVSREKKESFPLTVTSAQKNPTAFYLCASSFGRTYNEQFFGPGTRLTVL.

CDR3: CAWSAGTGPAYEQYF. The CDR3 bases are TGTGCCTGGAGTGCCGGGACAGGGCCAGCCTACGAGCAGTACTTC. The chain is built from TRBV30 and TRBJ2-7; 9 bases align to TRBD1. Germline CDR1 and CDR2: GTSNPN and SVGIG (reference sequence). With V trimmed by 1 base and J by 2 bases, 6 bases remained unmatched. This CDR3 has 15 amino acids.

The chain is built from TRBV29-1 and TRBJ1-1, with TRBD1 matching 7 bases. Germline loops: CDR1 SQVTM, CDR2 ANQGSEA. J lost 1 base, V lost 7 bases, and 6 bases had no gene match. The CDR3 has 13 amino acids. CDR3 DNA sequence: TGCAGCGGTGGGACAGCTTCGAACACTGAAGCTTTCTTT. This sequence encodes CSGGTASNTEAFF. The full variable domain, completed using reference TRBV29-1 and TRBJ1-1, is SAVISQKPSRDICQRGTSLTIQCQVDSQVTMMFWYRQQPGQSLTLIATANQGSEATYESGFVIDKFPISRPNLTFSTLTVSNMSPEDSSIYLCSGGTASNTEAFFGQGTRLTVV.

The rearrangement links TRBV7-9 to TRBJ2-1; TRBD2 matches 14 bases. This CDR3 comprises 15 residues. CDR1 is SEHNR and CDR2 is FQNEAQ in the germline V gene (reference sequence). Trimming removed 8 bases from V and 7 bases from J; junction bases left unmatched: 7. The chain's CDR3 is CASGGTSGSVNEQFF. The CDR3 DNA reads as TGTGCCAGCGGAGGGACTAGCGGGAGTGTGAATGAGCAGTTCTTC.

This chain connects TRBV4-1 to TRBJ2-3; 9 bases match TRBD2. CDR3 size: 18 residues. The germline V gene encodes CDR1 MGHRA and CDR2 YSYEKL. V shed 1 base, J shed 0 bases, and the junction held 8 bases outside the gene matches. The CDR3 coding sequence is TGCGCCAGCAGCCAAGGGGTAGCGGGAGTAGGGAGCACAGATACGCAGTATTTT. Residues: CASSQGVAGVGSTDTQYF.

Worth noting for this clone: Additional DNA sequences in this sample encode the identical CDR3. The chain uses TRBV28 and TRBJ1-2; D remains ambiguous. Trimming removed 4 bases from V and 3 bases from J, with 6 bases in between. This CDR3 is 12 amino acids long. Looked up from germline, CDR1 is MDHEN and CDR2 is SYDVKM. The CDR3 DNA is TGTGCCAGCAGTTCGTTGGACTATGGCTACACCTTC. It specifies CASSSLDYGYTF.

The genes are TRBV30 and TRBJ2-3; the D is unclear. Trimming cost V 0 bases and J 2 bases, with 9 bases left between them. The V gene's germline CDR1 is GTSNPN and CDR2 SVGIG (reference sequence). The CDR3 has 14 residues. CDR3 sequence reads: CAWSVWRATDTQYF. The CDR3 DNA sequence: TGTGCCTGGAGTGTCTGGCGAGCCACAGATACGCAGTATTTT.

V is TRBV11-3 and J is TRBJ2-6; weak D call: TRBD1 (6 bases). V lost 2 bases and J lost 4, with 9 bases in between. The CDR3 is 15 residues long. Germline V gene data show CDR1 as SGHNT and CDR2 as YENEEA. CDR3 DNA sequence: TGTGCCAGCAGCTTATCGGGGACAGGGGCCAACGTCCTGACTTTC. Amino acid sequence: CASSLSGTGANVLTF.